Below, one TCR beta chain is given with its context. Its target is not known. This CDR3 is built from 12 residues. With V trimmed by 4 bases and J by 8 bases, 3 bases remained unmatched. Germline V gives CDR1 SGHKS, CDR2 YYEKEE (reference sequence). This sample stems from a study of cytomegalovirus exposure and HLA in healthy donors. Overall study context: Within an early data release were 80 million to 90 million unique TCRs drawn from HLA-typed donors. Study-wide findings and caveats: TCR beta chains associated with HLA were, in a later analysis, more clonally expanded than equally common others. It is likely that the observed cluster of highly shared sequence variants was a sequencing artifact. About 87% or about 30% of the time was how often most TCR beta V segments were productive, according to an earlier analysis.

The PCR contained 60 Vbeta and 13 Jbeta primers. The protocol was immunoSEQ multiplex PCR, while the TCRdb copy is restricted to in-frame clones and leaves out a portion. The table has tens of thousands of clones, roughly four fifths seen once. Material for sequencing was PBMCs. This clonotype was sampled from a woman younger than 45 in good health and CMV-seronegative. The rearrangement links TRBV5-5 to TRBJ2-1; 7 nucleotides match TRBD2. CDR3 sequence (DNA): TGTGCCAGCAGCGGGAGGGGCGATGAGCAGTTCTTC. Amino acid sequence: CASSGRGDEQFF.